This is a list of T cell receptor beta chains from one sample in a study of blood T cells in healthy people across ages. Each CDR3 protein gets one entry after TCRdb re-called the 5' RACE reads with MiXCR. The data contain hundreds of thousands of distinct CDR3 sequences, roughly 20% of them singletons. Input material: blood. These receptors were taken from a man between 65 and 85 years old in good health. Each CDR3 is given without its conserved first and last residue.

TRBV12-3/TRBV12-4 | ASSPVVGGAGYEQY
TRBV2 | ASSRQNYEQY
TRBV4-1 | ASSQEGSSPQH
TRBV5-1 | ASRTSGITDTQY
TRBV5-5 | ASSLDRGRRSGNEQF
TRBV18 | ASSQSGAVNTEAF
TRBV2 | ASSRLAGGYNEQF
TRBV6-6 | ASSYVSGVEQY
TRBV9 | ASSVDNGQIYEQY
TRBV7-2 | ASSLGLTATEAF
TRBV20-1 | SARFGTSYEQY
TRBV24-1 | ATSDAASVQETQY
TRBV7-2 | ASSLPTSGTETQY
TRBV7-2 | ASSRRRREQY
TRBV20-1 | SAHAEPSYNEQF
TRBV20-1 | SATGENGYT
TRBV3-1 | ASSQEGAAGYEQY
TRBV5-1 | ASSLTGASSYNEQF
TRBV6-2/TRBV6-3 | ASTRLAGTYEQY
TRBV7-8 | ASSPRRLAGSEQY
TRBV11-2 | ASSLGWGRGETQY
TRBV5-6 | ASSLRGLVYNEQF
TRBV15 | ATSKEGQSAYNEQF
TRBV11-3 | ASSLGGPKNIQY
TRBV5-1 | ASSLVLAGANTEAF
TRBV27 | ASSFSRGLETQY
TRBV20-1 | SAVQGGATGYT
TRBV5-1 | ASKPTSGQETQY
TRBV20-1 | SASQNSYNEQF
TRBV7-8 | ASSFDWNEQY
TRBV28 | ASSFGGLGNTIY
TRBV20-1 | SARDNGDPSSYNEQF
TRBV27 | ASSQTGTTNEKLF
TRBV29-1 | SVGGRSGSADTQY
TRBV5-1 | ASSSRVNEKLF
TRBV24-1 | ATSEAGEETQY
TRBV29-1 | SVGWDTEAF
TRBV28 | ATLAGTGFHEQY
TRBV20-1 | SARVTLAAYYEQY
TRBV29-1 | SVEWLAGGDNEQF
TRBV7-8 | ASSPFRANEQF
TRBV6-1 | ASITSGPYEQY
TRBV20-1 | SALGASGFHYNEQF
TRBV28 | ASSFGAGYGYT
TRBV20-1 | SASISGSFTDTQY
TRBV3-1 | ASSQDPSGVLGKLF
TRBV14 | ASSQVFGTGLYNEQF
TRBV15 | ATSSANRDDEQF
TRBV28 | ASIRGSPYEQY
TRBV15 | ATSRGPGSGGETQY
TRBV6-2/TRBV6-3 | ASSSSLGGLQF
TRBV3-1 | ASSLHSEQY
TRBV12-3/TRBV12-4 | ASSPNSQDTQY
TRBV10-3 | AISRDREGTEAF
TRBV27 | ASSLSEGLLYNEQF
TRBV2 | ASTGLTDTQY
TRBV7-6 | ASSTPQTYGETQY